This T cell receptor (beta chain) was identified in a study of brain T cells in children with intractable seizures. As to time point: blood from clinic visit 5 months post-surgery; TSC patient then seizure free. Surgery cases with the highest brain T cell transcript signatures were chosen for sequencing. At least one anti-epileptic drug was given before surgery. The repertoire was sequenced with immunoSEQ multiplex PCR; TCRdb's copy has only in-frame clones and lacks some. The table lists 300,000 to 400,000 clones, approximately 93% of them singletons. CDR3 length: 14 amino acids. V trimming: 5 bases; J trimming: 4 bases; junction bases outside the gene matches: 4. Germline V gives CDR1 LGHDT, CDR2 YNNKEL (reference sequence). General study results and limits: Pre- and post-surgery blood differed in depth, so pre-surgery absences may be undersampling. HCMV serostatus was not known, and viral specificity came from CDR3 similarity only.

With regard to this clone: Its antigen is still unknown.

The rearrangement links TRBV3-1 (or the pseudogene TRBV3-2) to TRBJ2-2; 7 nucleotides line up with TRBD1. The specimen comprised peripheral blood, sampled less than 6 months after surgery. The TCR originated in a boy under two years old with tuberous sclerosis and intractable seizures. The CDR3 nucleotides are TGTGCCAGCAGCAATTCAGGGGGCACCGGGGAGCTGTTTTTT. It yields the protein CASSNSGGTGELFF.